Presented here are 30 T cell receptor beta chains from one specimen sequenced in a study of shared clonotypes between healthy human individuals. This table comes from immunoSEQ multiplex PCR, and its TCRdb copy is limited to in-frame clones, with some not included. Here the sample spans some 2,500,000 clones, roughly 93% being singletons. The sequenced sample was naive CD4+ T cells from PBMCs. Specified subset: CD45RA+ positively selected. These receptors were obtained from a man younger than 30 in good health. Some clones in this sample may be carry-over from other donors' samples.

Notes on this clone: The sample contains more than one DNA sequence encoding this CDR3. V is TRBV5-6 and J is TRBJ1-2, with D hard to call. The CDR3 consists of 11 residues. Germline V gene sequence: CDR1 SGHDT, CDR2 YYEEEE. Trimming took 0 bases from V and 8 from J, leaving 5 bases between them. CDR3: CASSLGGGYTF. CDR3 sequence (DNA): TGTGCCAGCAGCTTGGGAGGGGGCTACACCTTC. The full variable domain, with the rest looked up from reference TRBV5-6 and TRBJ1-2, is DAGVTQSPTHLIKTRGQQVTLRCSPKSGHDTVSWYQQALGQGPQFIFQYYEEEERQRGNFPDRFSGHQFPNYSSELNVNALLLGDSALYLCASSLGGGYTFGSGTRLTVV.

The chain is built from TRBV2 and TRBJ2-3, with TRBD1 matching over 8 bases. The V gene end was trimmed by 5 bases and the J gene end by 2 bases; junction bases not matched to a gene: 9. Germline V gene data show CDR1 as SNHLY and CDR2 as FYNNEI. This CDR3 spans 16 amino acids. The CDR3 nucleotides read TGTGCCAGCAGTCTACAGGGGGAGATACCCACAGATACGCAGTATTTT. It is translated as CASSLQGEIPTDTQYF.

The chain joins TRBV9 to TRBJ2-1; either TRBD1 or TRBD2 may fit D (5 bases each). CDR1 and CDR2 from the germline V gene are SGDLS and YYNGEE. The CDR3 length is 16 residues. V shed 0 bases and J shed 3 bases, with 13 bases lying between them. This CDR3 is CASSVEGRALYNEQFF. The DNA for the CDR3 is TGTGCCAGCAGCGTAGAGGGGCGGGCCCTCTACAATGAGCAGTTCTTC.

V is TRBV7-3 and J is TRBJ1-5; D may be TRBD1 (6 bases). The CDR3 is 15 amino acids. The V and J ends lost 3 bases and 7 bases respectively, with 16 bases between them. CDR1 and CDR2 (germline): SGHTA, FQGTGA. CDR3 amino acids: CASSLVSSRGQPQHF. The CDR3 DNA follows: TGTGCCAGCAGCTTGGTGTCGAGCAGGGGACAGCCCCAGCATTTT.

The chain carries TRBV2 and TRBJ1-3, with D unresolved. The length of the CDR3 is 15 residues. Germline V CDR1 and CDR2: SNHLY, FYNNEI. V shed 4 bases and J shed 0 bases, with 10 bases lying between them. CDR3: CASSVSGLSGNTIYF. The CDR3 DNA reads as TGTGCCAGCAGTGTGTCGGGCCTCTCTGGAAACACCATATATTTT.

The CDR3 reads CASARDTSSGANVLTF. CDR3 nucleotides: TGTGCCAGCGCACGAGACACTAGCTCTGGGGCCAACGTCCTGACTTTC. The rearrangement uses TRBV7-2 and TRBJ2-6; D may be TRBD2 (5 bases). The CDR3 runs to 16 residues. Germline CDR1 is SGHTA and CDR2 is FQGNSA. The ends were cut back, 8 bases at V and 0 bases at J, with 14 bases in the middle.

This chain uses TRBV28 with TRBJ2-2; D might be TRBD1 or TRBD2, each matching 6 bases. Germline V gene lookup returns CDR1 MDHEN and CDR2 SYDVKM. V dropped 6 bases and J dropped 5 bases, with 10 bases sitting between them. This CDR3 is built from 13 residues. CDR3 sequence: CASRRGETGELFF. The DNA of the CDR3 is TGTGCCAGCAGGAGGGGGGAAACCGGGGAGCTGTTTTTT.

V gene TRBV2 combines with J gene TRBJ2-1; D may be TRBD2 (5 bases). This CDR3 region has 15 residues. Trimming stripped 5 bases from V and 8 bases from J, with 19 bases between. Per the germline V gene, CDR1 is SNHLY and CDR2 is FYNNEI. The CDR3 loop is CASSTRDPLGHEQFF. CDR3 DNA sequence: TGTGCCAGCAGTACTCGGGATCCCCTGGGCCATGAGCAGTTCTTC. The full variable domain, with the rest looked up from reference TRBV2 and TRBJ2-1, is EPEVTQTPSHQVTQMGQEVILRCVPISNHLYFYWYRQILGQKVEFLVSFYNNEISEKSEIFDDQFSVERPDGSNFTLKIRSTKLEDSAMYFCASSTRDPLGHEQFFGPGTRLTVL.

V usage is TRBV10-2 and J usage is TRBJ2-5; 8 bases agree with TRBD1. Germline CDR1 reads WSHSY; CDR2 reads SAAADI. This CDR3 contains 18 residues. The J segment lost 2 bases and the V segment lost 0 bases, leaving 11 bases of the junction unmatched. CDR3 in DNA: TGCGCCAGCAGTGAGTCGCGATTCCGGACAGGGCAACAAGAGACCCAGTACTTC. This codes for CASSESRFRTGQQETQYF.

The chain recombines TRBV9 with TRBJ2-7; D is unclear. Trimming shortened V by 0 bases and J by 2 bases, and 9 bases separated the two germline ends. This CDR3 region has 14 residues. Per germline, CDR1 SGDLS and CDR2 YYNGEE. For the CDR3, the DNA is TGTGCCAGCAGCGTAGAGAGTGGGACCTACGAGCAGTACTTC. Translated: CASSVESGTYEQYF.

The V and J genes are TRBV28 and TRBJ1-5; no definite D call. Germline V gene sequence: CDR1 MDHEN, CDR2 SYDVKM. Trimming left V 5 bases short and J 3 bases short, with 17 bases between. CDR3 length equals 16 residues. The CDR3 region is CASSLSFRNTNQPQHF. DNA for the CDR3: TGTGCCAGCAGTCTTTCTTTTCGTAATACCAATCAGCCCCAGCATTTT.

The chain carries TRBV7-3 and TRBJ2-3; D perhaps matches TRBD1 (5 bases). Trimming cost V 2 bases and J 5 bases, with 23 bases left between them. CDR1 is SGHTA, CDR2 FQGTGA, per germline. This CDR3 has 18 residues. CDR3 DNA sequence: TGTGCCAGCAGCTTATTGGGATGGGGCGGAAGGGCACAAGATACGCAGTATTTT. Protein: CASSLLGWGGRAQDTQYF.

This sequence joins TRBV5-1 and TRBJ2-2; D perhaps matches TRBD1 (6 bases). Per the germline V gene, CDR1 is SGHRS and CDR2 is YFSETQ. The CDR3 is made up of 17 amino acids. V lost 0 bases, J lost 5 bases, and 17 bases lay in between. The CDR3 sequence: CASSLAGAPRGTGELFF. Written as DNA, the CDR3 is TGCGCCAGCAGCTTGGCCGGGGCCCCAAGGGGGACCGGGGAGCTGTTTTTT.

The gene calls are TRBV10-3 and TRBJ2-5, with 12 bases aligning to TRBD1. Germline trimming cut 4 bases from V and 5 bases from J; bases unmatched to any gene: 8. The CDR3 consists of 16 residues. Per germline, CDR1 ENHRY and CDR2 SYGVKD. The CDR3 DNA is TGTGCCATCAGTGGGGGGACAGGGGGCATCGTGGAGACCCAGTACTTC. This codes for CAISGGTGGIVETQYF.

This chain connects TRBV19 to TRBJ2-7; 8 nucleotides align to TRBD2. The V segment lost 4 bases and the J segment 4 bases; nucleotides outside the gene matches: 9. The CDR3 runs to 15 residues. In germline, CDR1 is LNHDA, CDR2 SQIVND (reference sequence). The chain's CDR3 is CASSTRAGESYEQYF. The CDR3 DNA sequence: TGTGCCAGTAGTACTCGAGCGGGAGAGTCGTACGAGCAGTACTTC. Complete variable domain (other parts from reference TRBV19 and TRBJ2-7): DGGITQSPKYLFRKEGQNVTLSCEQNLNHDAMYWYRQDPGQGLRLIYYSQIVNDFQKGDIAEGYSVSREKKESFPLTVTSAQKNPTAFYLCASSTRAGESYEQYFGPGTRLTVT.

CDR3 residues: CASSQGIWAGISYEQYF. The CDR3 coding sequence is TGCGCCAGCAGCCAAGGTATCTGGGCAGGGATTTCCTACGAGCAGTACTTC. This chain connects TRBV4-1 to TRBJ2-7; D possibly corresponds to TRBD1 (5 bases). Germline V CDR1 and CDR2: MGHRA, YSYEKL. The CDR3 loop spans 17 amino acids. Trimming shortened V by 1 base and J by 1 base, and 17 bases separated the two germline ends.

This clone was detected once. The V gene is TRBV2, the J gene TRBJ1-2; a possible D gene is TRBD1 (5 bases). CDR1 is SNHLY and CDR2 is FYNNEI in the germline V gene. Trimming stripped 8 bases from V and 7 bases from J, with 14 bases between. This CDR3 is 12 amino acids long. CDR3 nucleotide sequence: TGTGCCAGCGCCGGGACCCTCACTGGCTACACCTTC. Protein: CASAGTLTGYTF.

This chain joins TRBV15 and TRBJ2-3; D might be TRBD1 (5 bases). V lost 2 bases, J lost 2 bases, and 8 bases lay in between. In germline, CDR1 is LNHNV, CDR2 YYDKDF (reference sequence). This CDR3 region has 14 residues. This CDR3 is CATSRRQYTDTQYF. CDR3 coding DNA: TGTGCCACCAGCAGACGACAGTACACAGATACGCAGTATTTT.

A word on this clone: Relative to the germline gene, one junction end is altered; a read error may explain this. V gene TRBV28 combines with J gene TRBJ2-7; D might be TRBD2 (5 bases). Germline-derived CDR1 and CDR2 are MDHEN and SYDVKM. This CDR3 spans 14 amino acids. The CDR3 loop reads CASTLRGPTYEQYF. The CDR3, as DNA: TGTGCCAGCACTTTACGGGGTCCGACCTACGAGCAGTACTTC.

This rearrangement joins TRBV19 to TRBJ2-7, with 9 bases that match TRBD1. Per the germline V gene, CDR1 is LNHDA and CDR2 is SQIVND (reference sequence). This CDR3 has 16 amino acids. J was trimmed by 2 bases and V by 4 bases; bases with no gene match: 9. CDR3 amino acids: CASSRDGTGYAYEQYF. DNA for the CDR3: TGTGCCAGTAGTAGGGATGGGACAGGGTATGCCTACGAGCAGTACTTC.

The CDR3 spells CASSLFRTGGFANYGYTF. The CDR3 DNA sequence: TGTGCCAGCAGTTTATTCCGGACAGGGGGGTTCGCTAACTATGGCTACACCTTC. This rearrangement joins TRBV28 to TRBJ1-2; TRBD1 matches at 10 bases. Germline assignment: CDR1 MDHEN and CDR2 SYDVKM. The CDR3 spans 18 residues. Trimming took 1 base from V and 0 from J; bases not matched to a gene: 8.

This chain uses TRBV7-8 with TRBJ2-7, with 9 nucleotides matching TRBD2. The V and J ends lost 4 bases and 2 bases, in that order; junction bases with no gene match: 6. This CDR3 contains 15 residues. CDR1 is SGHVS, CDR2 FQNEAQ, per germline. CDR3 loop: CASSSELAGAYEQYF. CDR3 DNA: TGTGCCAGCAGCTCCGAGTTAGCGGGGGCCTACGAGCAGTACTTC. Full variable domain (rest looked up from reference TRBV7-8 and TRBJ2-7): GAGVSQSPRYKVAKRGQDVALRCDPISGHVSLFWYQQALGQGPEFLTYFQNEAQLDKSGLPSDRFFAERPEGSVSTLKIQRTQQEDSAVYLCASSSELAGAYEQYFGPGTRLTVT.

V usage is TRBV5-1 and J usage is TRBJ1-1; D is uncertain. Germline lookup yields CDR1 SGHRS and CDR2 YFSETQ. Trimming stripped 4 bases from V and 2 bases from J, with 15 bases between. This CDR3 is 15 amino acids long. The CDR3 sequence: CASSRLEWVNTEAFF. DNA of the CDR3: TGCGCCAGCAGCCGCTTAGAGTGGGTCAACACTGAAGCTTTCTTT.

Note on this clone: This same CDR3 is encoded by further DNA sequences in the sample. The chain's CDR3 is CASSLQGPNYGYTF. CDR3 bases: TGTGCCAGCAGTCTACAAGGTCCCAACTATGGCTACACCTTC. J is TRBJ1-2 and V is TRBV28; no clear D gene. Between the trimmed V and J ends, which lost 5 bases and 2 bases, there was a span of 12 bases. Germline V gene data show CDR1 as MDHEN and CDR2 as SYDVKM. CDR3 length: 14 residues.

The chain links TRBV5-1 to TRBJ2-3; 10 nucleotides match TRBD2. CDR1 and CDR2 from the germline V gene are SGHRS and YFSETQ. J was trimmed by 6 bases and V by 0 bases; bases with no gene match: 10. This CDR3 has 17 residues. CDR3 region: CASSLGGLAGDKDTQYF. The CDR3 coding sequence is TGCGCCAGCAGCTTGGGAGGTCTAGCGGGAGATAAGGATACGCAGTATTTT.

The chain uses TRBV5-4 and TRBJ2-7, with 12 bases aligning to TRBD2. CDR3 length equals 15 residues. The germline CDR1 and CDR2 sequences are SGHNT and YYREEE (reference sequence). The V gene end was trimmed by 1 base and the J gene end by 9 bases; junction bases not matched to a gene: 8. CDR3 sequence: CASSLMSSGREGQYF. The CDR3 coding sequence is TGTGCCAGCAGCTTGATGTCTAGCGGGAGGGAAGGGCAGTACTTC. Full variable domain (remainder filled in from reference TRBV5-4 and TRBJ2-7): ETGVTQSPTHLIKTRGQQVTLRCSSQSGHNTVSWYQQALGQGPQFIFQYYREEENGRGNFPPRFSGLQFPNYSSELNVNALELDDSALYLCASSLMSSGREGQYFGPGTRLTVT.

The V and J genes are TRBV2 and TRBJ2-4, with 7 nucleotides matching TRBD1. V trimming: 6 bases; J trimming: 0 bases; junction bases outside the gene matches: 8. Germline lookup yields CDR1 SNHLY and CDR2 FYNNEI. The CDR3 extends over 16 amino acids. The CDR3 DNA is TGTGCCAGCAGCATTGGGACAGATCTAGCCAAAAACATTCAGTACTTC. Protein product: CASSIGTDLAKNIQYF.

The V and J genes are TRBV18 and TRBJ1-3; D is possibly TRBD1 (6 bases). V dropped 6 bases and J dropped 2 bases, with 11 bases sitting between them. The CDR3 is 14 residues long. CDR1 and CDR2 (germline): KGHSH, LQKENI. The CDR3 DNA reads as TGTGCCAGCTCCGGGGGCCTTGCTGGAAACACCATATATTTT. It specifies CASSGGLAGNTIYF.

J is TRBJ2-3 and V is TRBV28, with 8 bases matching TRBD1. The CDR3 is made up of 15 amino acids. Losses at the gene ends were 6 bases for V and 6 bases for J; bases not matched to a gene: 11. CDR1 is MDHEN, CDR2 SYDVKM, per germline. This CDR3 reads CASSPRDRRSDTQYF. DNA of the CDR3: TGTGCCAGCAGCCCCCGGGACAGGCGATCGGATACGCAGTATTTT.

This clone has just a few counts. The chain links TRBV5-1 to TRBJ1-1; D perhaps matches TRBD1 (5 bases). Deletions cut 4 bases from V and 3 bases from J, with 13 bases between. Per the germline V gene, CDR1 is SGHRS and CDR2 is YFSETQ. This CDR3 has 14 residues. In DNA, the CDR3 is TGCGCCAGCAGCACGGCCCCCAGGGACACTGAAGCTTTCTTT. Its protein product is CASSTAPRDTEAFF.